This is a list of T cell receptor beta chains from one sample in a study of sequential checkpoint blockade in melanoma. TCRdb keeps only in-frame clones here, not all; method: immunoSEQ multiplex PCR. The table has approximately 10,000 clones, 77% seen once; the top ten hold 10%. Source: CD8+ T cells sorted from blood (inferred from file names), taken from a patient given nivolumab and ipilimumab in sequence. These receptors originate from a human donor with melanoma. Both conserved end residues are part of each CDR3. D genes are given only for firm matches. The listing skips clone size in some rows; elsewhere it reads once, few, many or a size class.

J gene: .; D gene: TRBD1; clone size: .; V gene: TRBV28; CDR3 protein: CASTTPRGGQGTLYEQYF
J gene: TRBJ1-6; D gene: .; clone size: .; V gene: TRBV7-6; CDR3 protein: CASSASSGRGPGSPLHF
J gene: TRBJ1-5; D gene: TRBD1; clone size: .; V gene: TRBV7-9; CDR3 protein: CASSSGTGDNQPQHF
J gene: TRBJ2-3; D gene: TRBD1; clone size: .; V gene: TRBV18; CDR3 protein: CASSPPTYRQGTDTQYF
J gene: TRBJ2-7; D gene: TRBD1; clone size: once; V gene: TRBV30; CDR3 protein: CAWGDRGFEQYF
J gene: TRBJ2-2; D gene: TRBD1; clone size: .; V gene: TRBV4-1; CDR3 protein: CASALPTNRQGTGELFF
J gene: TRBJ2-1; D gene: TRBD2; clone size: .; V gene: TRBV5-1; CDR3 protein: CASSLTSGIYNEQFF
J gene: TRBJ1-1; D gene: TRBD1; clone size: .; V gene: TRBV9; CDR3 protein: CASSSPATGETEAFF
J gene: TRBJ1-1; D gene: .; clone size: .; V gene: TRBV5-5; CDR3 protein: CASSLSGVNTEAFF
J gene: TRBJ2-5; D gene: TRBD2; clone size: .; V gene: TRBV6-4; CDR3 protein: CASSQLAGTQETQYF
J gene: TRBJ2-1; D gene: TRBD2; clone size: .; V gene: TRBV7-9; CDR3 protein: CASSARLAGGYEQFF
J gene: TRBJ1-2; D gene: .; clone size: few; V gene: TRBV5-6; CDR3 protein: CASSHGANYGYTF
J gene: TRBJ2-1; D gene: .; clone size: few; V gene: TRBV5-1; CDR3 protein: CASSLGAGLTGDYEQFF
J gene: TRBJ2-7; D gene: TRBD1; clone size: .; V gene: TRBV6-6; CDR3 protein: CASSTDRAYEQYF
J gene: TRBJ2-2; D gene: TRBD2; clone size: .; V gene: TRBV11-1; CDR3 protein: CASSPPGLVGTGELFF
J gene: TRBJ2-1; D gene: .; clone size: .; V gene: TRBV5-1; CDR3 protein: CASSLGVNSLLSYNEQFF
J gene: TRBJ2-7; D gene: .; clone size: .; V gene: TRBV19; CDR3 protein: CASSMGGLEQYF
J gene: TRBJ2-3; D gene: TRBD2; clone size: once; V gene: TRBV27; CDR3 protein: CASRDSGRDTQYF
J gene: .; D gene: TRBD1; clone size: .; V gene: TRBV28; CDR3 protein: CASILTGASYEQYF
J gene: TRBJ2-1; D gene: TRBD2; clone size: .; V gene: TRBV4-1; CDR3 protein: CASSQEGGGGNEQFF
J gene: TRBJ2-7; D gene: .; clone size: .; V gene: TRBV18; CDR3 protein: CASSPLTGNPYEQYF
J gene: TRBJ2-7; D gene: .; clone size: few; V gene: TRBV11-2; CDR3 protein: CASSGLGPRGYEQYF
J gene: TRBJ1-1; D gene: .; clone size: .; V gene: TRBV11-2; CDR3 protein: CASSLGGGVNTEAFF
J gene: TRBJ2-7; D gene: TRBD2; clone size: .; V gene: TRBV7-2; CDR3 protein: CASSFFASGSSEQYF
J gene: TRBJ2-7; D gene: .; clone size: few; V gene: TRBV7-9; CDR3 protein: CASIDRTGGEQYF
J gene: TRBJ2-7; D gene: .; clone size: .; V gene: TRBV5-6; CDR3 protein: CASSFLRTVNDYEQYF
J gene: TRBJ1-5; D gene: .; clone size: .; V gene: TRBV27; CDR3 protein: CASSLGQSNQPQHF
J gene: TRBJ2-7; D gene: TRBD1; clone size: .; V gene: TRBV5-1; CDR3 protein: CASRRGGPGQATYEQYF
J gene: TRBJ1-1; D gene: .; clone size: .; V gene: TRBV19; CDR3 protein: CASSMRSSSHTEAFF
J gene: TRBJ2-7; D gene: .; clone size: .; V gene: TRBV18; CDR3 protein: CASSPGLGQNEQYF
J gene: TRBJ2-1; D gene: .; clone size: .; V gene: TRBV4-1; CDR3 protein: CASSRESSSYNEQFF
J gene: TRBJ2-2; D gene: .; clone size: .; V gene: TRBV11-3; CDR3 protein: CASSLKRGARDGELFF
J gene: TRBJ2-7; D gene: .; clone size: .; V gene: TRBV7-6; CDR3 protein: CASSLTSSRYEQYF
J gene: TRBJ2-5; D gene: .; clone size: .; V gene: TRBV10-3; CDR3 protein: CAISAEVGTQYF
J gene: TRBJ2-7; D gene: TRBD2; clone size: .; V gene: TRBV7-7; CDR3 protein: CASSPGTSGPFSYEQYF
J gene: .; D gene: .; clone size: .; V gene: TRBV5-4; CDR3 protein: CASSRGQTYEQYF
J gene: TRBJ2-1; D gene: TRBD2; clone size: few; V gene: TRBV11-3; CDR3 protein: CASSLDLGAGVNEQFF
J gene: TRBJ1-3; D gene: .; clone size: .; V gene: TRBV7-9; CDR3 protein: CASSTSTWIWSGNTIYF
J gene: TRBJ2-1; D gene: .; clone size: .; V gene: TRBV19; CDR3 protein: CASSKTDYNEQFF
J gene: TRBJ1-4; D gene: TRBD1; clone size: .; V gene: TRBV27; CDR3 protein: CASSATGVNEKLFF
J gene: TRBJ1-2; D gene: .; clone size: .; V gene: TRBV5-5; CDR3 protein: CASSPDSGGYGYTF
J gene: TRBJ2-7; D gene: TRBD2; clone size: .; V gene: TRBV27; CDR3 protein: CATGTSAYEQYF
J gene: TRBJ2-3; D gene: .; clone size: .; V gene: TRBV30; CDR3 protein: CAWNKQGFDTQYF
J gene: TRBJ2-7; D gene: .; clone size: .; V gene: TRBV27; CDR3 protein: CASGLTGSIEQYF
J gene: TRBJ2-5; D gene: TRBD2; clone size: .; V gene: TRBV13; CDR3 protein: CASSPGGGFQRETQYF
J gene: TRBJ2-1; D gene: TRBD2; clone size: .; V gene: TRBV7-9; CDR3 protein: CASTQPGTSNEQFF
J gene: TRBJ2-7; D gene: TRBD1; clone size: .; V gene: TRBV7-8; CDR3 protein: CASSLHTLQGAFEQYF
J gene: TRBJ2-5; D gene: .; clone size: .; V gene: TRBV7-6; CDR3 protein: CASSFRVRETQYF
J gene: TRBJ1-2; D gene: .; clone size: .; V gene: TRBV28; CDR3 protein: CASSLWGDFNYGYTF
J gene: TRBJ2-1; D gene: .; clone size: .; V gene: TRBV7-9; CDR3 protein: CASSTGYNEQFF